This T cell receptor (beta chain) was identified in a study of glioma-infiltrating T cells. This clonotype was counted only a few times. This sequence may be a read error, since a much larger clone differs from it by one base. Amplification of TCR alpha and beta CDR3 regions from RNA used iRepertoire nested multiplex PCR. TCRdb re-called the multiplex PCR reads with MiXCR, one entry per CDR3 protein. The sample holds approximately 400,000 distinct CDR3 sequences, 41% seen once. Germline V CDR1 and CDR2: MNHEY, SMNVEV (reference sequence). The CDR3 runs to 16 residues. This chain joins TRBV27 and TRBJ2-1, with 14 nucleotides matching TRBD2. Source material: glioma tissue, nonneoplastic brain tissue, or PBMCs (not recorded which). This TCR was recovered from a human donor with low-grade glioma or glioblastoma, undergoing nonglioma brain surgery, or in good health (not recorded which). The CDR3 here is CASSPRTSGRLNEQLF. The DNA of the CDR3 is TGTGCCAGCAGTCCCCGGACTAGCGGGAGGTTGAATGAGCAGCTCTTC.